These 15 T cell receptor beta chains came from one sample sequenced in a study of blood T cells in healthy people across ages. PCR was performed a second time for about 7 to 12 cycles using a sample-barcoded 5' primer and a J-beta primer mix. TCRdb reprocessed the 5' RACE reads via MiXCR and lists one record per CDR3 protein. The table has around 500,000 distinct CDR3 sequences, 47% seen once. The material sequenced was blood. The receptor set was obtained from a man older than 75 in good health.

This clonotype has more than one count but fewer than ten. This rearrangement joins TRBV6-5 to TRBJ1-1; D remains ambiguous. Germline-derived CDR1 and CDR2 are MNHEY and SVGAGI. CDR3 size: 14 residues. Trimming pared 6 bases from V and 1 base from J, leaving 12 bases between. CDR3 residues: CASRSGRSNTEAFF. CDR3 in DNA: TGTGCCAGCAGGTCCGGCAGGTCGAACACTGAAGCTTTCTTT.

V gene TRBV6-6 combines with J gene TRBJ1-4; the match to TRBD1 covers 10 bases. The CDR3 sequence is 15 residues long. Germline lookup yields CDR1 MNHNY and CDR2 SVGAGI (reference sequence). With 6 bases clipped from V and 6 bases from J, the junction kept 7 bases outside the gene matches. This CDR3 reads CASSEKTGGDEKLFF. The CDR3 DNA follows: TGTGCCAGCAGCGAAAAGACAGGGGGCGATGAAAAACTGTTTTTT.

This clonotype has only a few counts. The chain joins TRBV6-2 or TRBV6-3 to TRBJ1-5, with TRBD1 identical over 12 bases. V lost 6 bases and J lost 6; bases outside the gene matches: 9. The CDR3 runs 16 residues. Germline CDR1 and CDR2: MNHEY and SVGEGT. CDR3 nucleotide sequence: TGTGCCAGCAGACCATCCGGGACAGGGGGCATTCAGCCCCAGCATTTT. Translated, it gives CASRPSGTGGIQPQHF.

The V and J genes are TRBV12-3 or TRBV12-4 and TRBJ2-3; no definite D call. Deletions cut 5 bases from V and 6 bases from J, with 12 bases between. This CDR3 is built from 13 residues. The chain's CDR3 is CASSRRVADTQYF. In nucleotides, the CDR3 is TGTGCCAGCAGTAGACGTGTAGCTGATACGCAGTATTTT.

The chain links TRBV20-1 to TRBJ2-1; 12 nucleotides agree with TRBD1. This CDR3 has 16 residues. With 2 bases clipped from V and 8 bases from J, the junction kept 10 bases outside the gene matches. The germline V gene has CDR1 DFQATT and CDR2 SNEGSKA (reference sequence). The CDR3: CSARPRGQGAPHEQFF. CDR3 bases: TGCAGTGCTAGACCCCGGGGACAGGGGGCGCCCCATGAGCAGTTCTTC.

The chain combines TRBV29-1 with TRBJ2-1, with 7 bases fitting TRBD2. Germline CDR1 and CDR2: SQVTM and ANQGSEA. CDR3 length equals 14 residues. V was clipped by 4 bases and J by 4 bases; unmatched bases: 7. The CDR3 protein is CSVGGEGLYNEQFF. Here the CDR3 DNA reads TGCAGCGTTGGGGGGGAGGGACTTTACAATGAGCAGTTCTTC.

The chain couples TRBV15 to TRBJ2-1, with 7 bases matching TRBD2. This CDR3 region has 18 residues. Germline CDR1 is LNHNV and CDR2 is YYDKDF (reference sequence). V lost 0 bases to trimming and J lost 2 bases; unmatched junction nucleotides: 10. The CDR3 nucleotides read TGTGCCACCAGCAGAGATCTTTTACGCGGGGGAACCTACAATGAGCAGTTCTTC. It is translated as CATSRDLLRGGTYNEQFF.

This clonotype appeared a few times. The gene calls are TRBV7-9 and TRBJ2-5; 8 bases are shared with TRBD2. The CDR3 is 14 amino acids. Germline CDR1 and CDR2: SEHNR and FQNEAQ (reference sequence). After removal of 5 bases from V and 6 bases from J, the junction contained 8 bases not matched to a gene. CDR3: CASSAGTSIQTQYF. CDR3 nucleotide sequence: TGTGCCAGCAGCGCCGGGACTAGTATTCAGACCCAGTACTTC.

This clonotype was counted only a few times. V and J are TRBV29-1 and TRBJ2-5; weak D call: TRBD2 (6 bases). Trimming pared 0 bases from V and 5 bases from J, leaving 13 bases between. The germline V gene encodes CDR1 SQVTM and CDR2 ANQGSEA. The CDR3 is 14 residues long. The CDR3 here is CSVEDWRGSETQYF. CDR3 in DNA: TGCAGCGTTGAAGATTGGAGGGGCTCGGAGACCCAGTACTTC.

The chain recombines TRBV5-1 with TRBJ2-1, with 7 positions matching TRBD2. V was pared by 1 base and J by 7 bases, with 8 bases of the junction left unmatched. CDR1 is SGHRS and CDR2 is YFSETQ in the germline V gene. This CDR3 spans 15 amino acids. The CDR3 bases are TGCGCCAGCAGCTTGTTGGGAGGGCCTTCTAATGAGCAGTTCTTC. It encodes CASSLLGGPSNEQFF. Full variable domain (missing parts from reference TRBV5-1 and TRBJ2-1): KAGVTQTPRYLIKTRGQQVTLSCSPISGHRSVSWYQQTPGQGLQFLFEYFSETQRNKGNFPGRFSGRQFSNSRSEMNVSTLELGDSALYLCASSLLGGPSNEQFFGPGTRLTVL.

Only a few counts were recorded for this clonotype. The V and J genes are TRBV6-6 and TRBJ2-7, with no clear D. Germline V gene data show CDR1 as MNHNY and CDR2 as SVGAGI (reference sequence). This CDR3 contains 14 residues. With 0 bases removed from V and 5 bases from J, the gap between germline ends came to 11 bases. The CDR3 is CASSYSPEDHEQYF. CDR3 nucleotide sequence: TGTGCCAGCAGTTACTCGCCTGAGGACCACGAGCAGTACTTC.

V is TRBV7-3 and J is TRBJ2-1; D unresolved. Germline-derived CDR1 and CDR2 are SGHTA and FQGTGA. This CDR3 contains 15 residues. V was trimmed by 4 bases and J by 0 bases, leaving 10 bases between them. CDR3 bases: TGTGCCAGCAGCTCCACCCTGAGCTCCTACAATGAGCAGTTCTTC. Amino acid sequence: CASSSTLSSYNEQFF.

The genes are TRBV20-1 and TRBJ1-4, with D maybe TRBD1 (6 bases). This CDR3 has 17 amino acids. Germline CDR1 reads DFQATT; CDR2 reads SNEGSKA (reference sequence). The germline V and J ends were trimmed by 0 bases and 8 bases, with 22 bases remaining between them. The CDR3 reads CSARDRRGHLEREKLFF. CDR3 nucleotide sequence: TGCAGTGCTAGAGATCGACGGGGGCACTTAGAAAGGGAAAAACTGTTTTTT.

The chain carries TRBV7-6 and TRBJ2-5, with 11 bases lining up with TRBD2. This CDR3 has 17 residues. J was trimmed by 11 bases and V by 2 bases; bases with no gene match: 16. From germline, CDR1 is SGHVS and CDR2 FNYEAQ. The CDR3 loop reads CASSLRLAGGQTDEQYF. The CDR3 DNA is TGTGCCAGCAGCTTACGCCTAGCGGGGGGCCAAACCGATGAGCAGTACTTC. The complete variable domain, with remaining parts taken from reference TRBV7-6 and TRBJ2-5, reads GAGVSQSPRYKVTKRGQDVALRCDPISGHVSLYWYRQALGQGPEFLTYFNYEAQQDKSGLPNDRFSAERPEGSISTLTIQRTEQRDSAMYRCASSLRLAGGQTDEQYFGPGTRLLVL.

A note on this clonotype: This may come from a read error, since a much larger clone is one base off. V gene TRBV6-5 combines with J gene TRBJ2-1; no firm D call. The DNA end is more similar to TRBJ2-7, so the J call may be wrong. There are 16 residues in the CDR3. Germline V gene data show CDR1 as MNHEY and CDR2 as SVGAGI. The CDR3 DNA is TGTGCCAGCAGTTTCACGGACGGCAGCTCCTACAATGAGCAGTACTTC. This codes for CASSFTDGSSYNEQYF.